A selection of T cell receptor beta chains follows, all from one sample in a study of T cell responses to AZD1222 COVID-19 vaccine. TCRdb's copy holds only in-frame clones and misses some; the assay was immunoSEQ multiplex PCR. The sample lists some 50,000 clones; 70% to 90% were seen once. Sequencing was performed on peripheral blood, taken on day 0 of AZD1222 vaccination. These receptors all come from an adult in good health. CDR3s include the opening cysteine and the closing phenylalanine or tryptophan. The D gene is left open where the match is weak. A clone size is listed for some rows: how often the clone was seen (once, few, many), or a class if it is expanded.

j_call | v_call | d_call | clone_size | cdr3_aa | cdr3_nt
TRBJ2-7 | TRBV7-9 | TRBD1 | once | CASSRTGGTYEQYF | TGTGCCAGCAGCCGGACAGGGGGCACCTACGAGCAGTACTTC
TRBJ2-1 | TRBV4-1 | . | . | CASSQQAVAALLEQFF | TGCGCCAGCAGCCAACAGGCGGTAGCGGCTCTTTTGGAGCAGTTCTTC
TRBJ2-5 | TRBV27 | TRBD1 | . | CASSLRGGRGNKGETQYF | TGTGCCAGCAGTTTAAGAGGGGGCAGGGGTAATAAGGGGGAGACCCAGTACTTC
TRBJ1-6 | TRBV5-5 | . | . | CASSLRGRGYNSPLHF | TGTGCCAGCAGCTTGCGGGGAAGGGGTTATAATTCACCCCTCCACTTT
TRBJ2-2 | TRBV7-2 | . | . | CASSLAGGTGELFF | TGTGCCAGCAGCTTAGCTGGGGGGACCGGGGAGCTGTTTTTT
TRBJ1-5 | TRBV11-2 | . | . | CASSLDIAGPQHF | TGTGCCAGCAGCTTAGATATCGCGGGGCCCCAGCATTTT
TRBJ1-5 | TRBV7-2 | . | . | CASSLLGFEDQPQHF | TGTGCCAGCAGCTTATTGGGGTTTGAGGATCAGCCCCAGCATTTT
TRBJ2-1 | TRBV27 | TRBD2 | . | CASSLRGPGLAGGGVHNEQFF | TGTGCCAGCAGTTTAAGGGGGCCCGGACTAGCGGGAGGAGGCGTTCACAATGAGCAGTTCTTC
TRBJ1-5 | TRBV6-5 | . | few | CASGWSNQPQHF | TGTGCCAGCGGGTGGAGCAATCAGCCCCAGCATTTT
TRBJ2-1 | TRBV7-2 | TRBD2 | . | CASSVQRENEQFF | TGTGCCAGCAGTGTGCAGCGGGAGAATGAGCAGTTCTTC
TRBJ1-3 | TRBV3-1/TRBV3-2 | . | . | CASSQVSGNTIYF | TGTGCCAGCAGCCAAGTCTCTGGAAACACCATATATTTT
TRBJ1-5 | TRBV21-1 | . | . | CASPRKTLLSNQPQHF | TGTGCCAGCCCGCGTAAGACTCTTCTGAGCAATCAGCCCCAGCATTTT
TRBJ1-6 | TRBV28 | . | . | CASSFRGGENSPLHF | TGTGCCAGCAGTTTTCGGGGAGGGGAGAATTCACCCCTCCACTTT
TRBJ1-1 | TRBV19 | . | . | CASYDSGFTEAFF | TGTGCCAGCTACGACTCAGGGTTCACTGAAGCTTTCTTT
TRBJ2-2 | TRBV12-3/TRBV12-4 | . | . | CASSFAGTGELFF | TGTGCCAGCAGTTTTGCAGGGACCGGGGAGCTGTTTTTT
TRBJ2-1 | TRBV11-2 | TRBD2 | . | CASSLHVRGRVDEQFF | TGTGCCAGCAGCTTACATGTACGTGGGAGGGTGGATGAGCAGTTCTTC
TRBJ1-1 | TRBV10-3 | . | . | CAMGRGDTEAFF | TGTGCCATGGGGCGGGGGGACACTGAAGCTTTCTTT
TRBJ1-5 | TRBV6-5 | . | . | CASSYGGTNQPQHF | TGTGCCAGCAGTTACGGGGGAACAAATCAGCCCCAGCATTTT
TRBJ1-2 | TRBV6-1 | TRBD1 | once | CASSEGGQGGDGYTF | TGTGCCAGCAGTGAAGGCGGACAGGGGGGAGATGGCTACACCTTC
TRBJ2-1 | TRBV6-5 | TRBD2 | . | CASSLAGEYNEQFF | TGTGCCAGCAGTCTAGCGGGAGAATACAATGAGCAGTTCTTC
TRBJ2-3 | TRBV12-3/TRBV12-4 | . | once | CASSPNTDTQYF | TGTGCCAGCAGTCCAAACACAGATACGCAGTATTTT
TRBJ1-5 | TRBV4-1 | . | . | CASSQEARRREDQPQHF | TGCGCCAGCAGCCAAGAAGCGAGAAGGAGAGAGGACCAGCCCCAGCATTTT
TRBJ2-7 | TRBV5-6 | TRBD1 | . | CASSLVSGTGAYEQYF | TGTGCCAGCAGCTTGGTGTCCGGGACAGGGGCGTACGAGCAGTACTTC
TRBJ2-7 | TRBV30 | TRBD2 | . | CAWNGAGNGWYYEQYF | TGTGCCTGGAATGGAGCGGGAAACGGTTGGTACTACGAGCAGTACTTC
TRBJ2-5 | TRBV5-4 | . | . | CASSLAGRNQETQYF | TGTGCCAGCAGCTTGGCAGGGAGGAACCAAGAGACCCAGTACTTC
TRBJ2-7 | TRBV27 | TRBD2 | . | CASSLSSGRFRYEQYF | TGTGCCAGCAGTTTATCAAGCGGGAGGTTTCGGTACGAGCAGTACTTC
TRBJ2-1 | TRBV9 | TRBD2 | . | CASSVGLAGGPYNEQFF | TGTGCCAGCAGCGTAGGACTAGCGGGAGGACCGTACAATGAGCAGTTCTTC
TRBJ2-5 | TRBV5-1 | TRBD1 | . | CASSGTGHQETQYF | TGCGCCAGCAGCGGGACAGGTCATCAAGAGACCCAGTACTTC
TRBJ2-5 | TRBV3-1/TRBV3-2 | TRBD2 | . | CASSQDGSGGRYETQYF | TGTGCCAGCAGCCAAGACGGCAGCGGCGGGAGGTATGAGACCCAGTACTTC
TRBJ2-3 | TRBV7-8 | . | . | CASSLERVGRTDTQYF | TGTGCCAGCAGCTTAGAAAGAGTAGGGCGCACAGATACGCAGTATTTT
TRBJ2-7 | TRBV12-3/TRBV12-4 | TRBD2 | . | CASSRREGYEQYF | TGTGCCAGCAGCAGGCGGGAGGGCTACGAGCAGTACTTC
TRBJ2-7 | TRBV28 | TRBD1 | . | CASGPGQGLSYEQYF | TGTGCCAGCGGACCGGGACAGGGTTTATCCTACGAGCAGTACTTC
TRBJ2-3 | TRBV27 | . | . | CASRPTSFFRTDTQYF | TGTGCCAGCCGCCCAACTAGCTTTTTCCGCACAGATACGCAGTATTTT
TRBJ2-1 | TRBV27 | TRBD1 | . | CASNAGQGNEQFF | TGTGCCAGTAATGCCGGACAGGGTAATGAGCAGTTCTTC
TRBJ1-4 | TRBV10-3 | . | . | CAISDSTTNEKLFF | TGTGCCATCAGTGACTCAACAACTAATGAAAAACTGTTTTTT
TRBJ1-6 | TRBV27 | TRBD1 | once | CASSFGQGANSPLHF | TGTGCCAGCAGTTTTGGGCAGGGGGCTAATTCACCCCTCCACTTT
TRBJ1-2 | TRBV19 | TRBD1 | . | CASNTGTGFSVGYGYTF | TGTGCCAGTAACACCGGGACAGGATTTTCGGTTGGGTATGGCTACACCTTC
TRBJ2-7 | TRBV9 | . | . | CASSVRALEDEQYF | TGTGCCAGCAGCGTGCGGGCGCTGGAGGACGAGCAGTACTTC
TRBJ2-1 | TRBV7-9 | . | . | CASSLSLTAGSYNEQFF | TGTGCCAGCAGCTTATCCCTGACAGCTGGCTCCTACAATGAGCAGTTCTTC
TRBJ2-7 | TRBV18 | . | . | CASSDRDENYEQYF | TGTGCCAGCTCAGACCGGGATGAAAACTACGAGCAGTACTTC
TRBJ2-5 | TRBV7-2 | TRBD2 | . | CASSATSAVSWETQYF | TGTGCCAGCAGCGCCACTAGCGCGGTTTCTTGGGAGACCCAGTACTTC
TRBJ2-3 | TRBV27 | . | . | CATSPRISADTQYF | TGTGCCACCTCGCCGCGGATTTCGGCAGATACGCAGTATTTT
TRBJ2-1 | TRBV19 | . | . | CASSIGPRVRLNNEQFF | TGTGCCAGTAGTATAGGCCCTAGGGTGAGATTAAACAATGAGCAGTTCTTC
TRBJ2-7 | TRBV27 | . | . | CASRRNPGYSYEQYF | TGTGCCAGCAGACGAAATCCAGGGTACTCCTACGAGCAGTACTTC
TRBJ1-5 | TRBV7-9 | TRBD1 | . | CASSNSFTRGHDQPQHF | TGTGCCAGCAGCAACTCGTTCACCAGGGGGCATGATCAGCCCCAGCATTTT
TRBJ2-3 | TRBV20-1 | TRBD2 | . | CSASAASGRGF | TGCAGTGCTAGTGCGGCTAGCGGGAGGGGTTTT
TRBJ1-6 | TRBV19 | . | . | CASSLQGFGSSYNSPLHF | TGTGCCAGTAGTCTCCAGGGATTTGGGAGCTCCTATAATTCACCCCTCCACTTT
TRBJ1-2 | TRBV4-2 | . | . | CASSQVSVPYGYTF | TGTGCCAGCAGCCAAGTCTCCGTACCTTATGGCTACACCTTC
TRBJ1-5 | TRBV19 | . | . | CASSLTANQPQHF | TGTGCCAGTAGCCTGACAGCGAACCAACCCCAGCATTTT
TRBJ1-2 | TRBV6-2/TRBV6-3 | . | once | CASSYAPSGTYGYTF | TGTGCCAGCAGTTACGCTCCCTCCGGGACCTATGGCTACACCTTC
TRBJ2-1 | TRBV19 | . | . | CATQGRWVNEQFF | TGTGCCACACAGGGCAGATGGGTAAATGAGCAGTTCTTC
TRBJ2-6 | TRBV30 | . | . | CAWTWGSSGANVLTF | TGTGCCTGGACTTGGGGAAGCTCTGGGGCCAACGTCCTGACTTTC
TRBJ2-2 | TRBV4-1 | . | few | CASSHPLAYTGELFF | TGCGCCAGCAGCCACCCGCTCGCGTATACCGGGGAGCTGTTTTTT
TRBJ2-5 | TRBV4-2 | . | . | CASSQDLKETQYF | TGTGCCAGCAGCCAAGATCTGAAAGAGACCCAGTACTTC